This T cell receptor (beta chain) was retrieved from a study of breast tumors, draining lymph nodes, adjacent tissues. General study findings and limits: Data fit most tumor T cells coming from lymph node, expanding in tumor. Tumor TCR diversity was below lymph nodes but above nontumor tissue.

Trimming cost V 0 bases and J 1 base, with 13 bases left between them. Per germline, CDR1 LGHDT and CDR2 YNNKEL (reference sequence). The CDR3 contains 17 residues. The lymph nodes were axillary draining lymph nodes from breast cancer patients. One entry per CDR3 protein results from TCRdb running MiXCR on the multiplex PCR reads. This sample has about 200,000 distinct CDR3 sequences, with roughly 31% found just once. Concerning this clonotype itself: The target antigen is unknown.

Sample: axillary lymph node tissue. This TCR was sampled from a female donor with breast cancer. Some clones in this sample may be carry-over from other donors' samples. The V gene is TRBV3-1, the J gene TRBJ2-4; D gene ambiguous. CDR3 loop: CASSQDSGLKAKNIQYF. CDR3 bases: TGTGCCAGCAGCCAAGATTCCGGCCTAAAGGCCAAAAACATTCAGTACTTC.